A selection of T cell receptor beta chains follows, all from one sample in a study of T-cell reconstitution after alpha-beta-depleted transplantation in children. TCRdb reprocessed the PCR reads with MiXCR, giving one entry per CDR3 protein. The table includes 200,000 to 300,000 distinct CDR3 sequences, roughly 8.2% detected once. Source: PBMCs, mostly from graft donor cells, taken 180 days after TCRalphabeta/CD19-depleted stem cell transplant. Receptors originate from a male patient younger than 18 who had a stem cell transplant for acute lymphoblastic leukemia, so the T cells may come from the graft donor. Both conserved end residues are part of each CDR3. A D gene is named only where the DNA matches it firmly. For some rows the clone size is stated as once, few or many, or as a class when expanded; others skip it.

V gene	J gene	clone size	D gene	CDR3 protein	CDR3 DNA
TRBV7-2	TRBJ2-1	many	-	CASSLWPGRQDEQFF	TGTGCCAGCAGCTTATGGCCAGGGAGACAGGATGAGCAGTTCTTC
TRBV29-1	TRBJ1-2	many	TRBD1	CSVDRGNYGYTF	TGCAGCGTCGACAGGGGGAACTATGGCTACACCTTC
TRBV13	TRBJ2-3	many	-	CASSFIADTQYF	TGTGCCAGCAGCTTTATCGCAGATACGCAGTATTTT
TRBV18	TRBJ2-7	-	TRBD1	CASSLGTGALYEQYF	TGTGCCAGCTCACTAGGGACAGGGGCGCTCTACGAGCAGTACTTC
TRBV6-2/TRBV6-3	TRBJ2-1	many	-	CASSYDLSSSYNEQFF	TGTGCCAGCAGTTACGATTTAAGCAGCTCCTACAATGAGCAGTTCTTC
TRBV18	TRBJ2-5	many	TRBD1	CASSQDRVYETQYF	TGTGCCAGCTCACAGGACAGGGTTTACGAGACCCAGTACTTC
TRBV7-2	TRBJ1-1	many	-	CASSLVPGAGYTEAFF	TGTGCCAGCAGCTTAGTCCCCGGGGCAGGGTACACTGAAGCTTTCTTT
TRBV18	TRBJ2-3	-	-	CASSDRFYTDTQYF	TGTGCCAGCTCCGACAGGTTTTACACAGATACGCAGTATTTT
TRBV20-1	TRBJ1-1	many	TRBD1	CSADRVPRFPNTEAFF	TGCAGTGCTGACAGGGTCCCGCGGTTTCCCAACACTGAAGCTTTCTTT
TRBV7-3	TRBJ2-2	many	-	CASSPFEGGELFF	TGTGCCAGCAGCCCATTCGAAGGCGGGGAGCTGTTTTTT
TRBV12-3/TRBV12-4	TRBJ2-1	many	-	CASSLQIQNNEQFF	TGTGCCAGCAGTTTACAGATCCAGAACAATGAGCAGTTCTTC
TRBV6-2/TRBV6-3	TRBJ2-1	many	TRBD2	CASRGLAGNNEQFF	TGTGCCAGCAGGGGACTAGCGGGGAACAATGAGCAGTTCTTC
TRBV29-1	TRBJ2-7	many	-	CSVGNGAREQYF	TGCAGCGTTGGAAATGGGGCTCGGGAGCAGTACTTC
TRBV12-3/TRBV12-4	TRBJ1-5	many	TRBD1	CASSRDRGNQPQHF	TGTGCCAGCAGCCGTGACAGGGGAAATCAGCCCCAGCATTTT
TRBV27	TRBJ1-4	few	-	CASKRGGDRSFVGKLFF	TGTGCCAGCAAAAGGGGAGGGGATCGCTCGTTCGTGGGAAAACTGTTTTTT
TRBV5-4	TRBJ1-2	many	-	CASSLDGGRYGYTF	TGTGCCAGCAGCTTGGACGGGGGGAGGTATGGCTACACCTTC
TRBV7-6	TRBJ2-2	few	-	CASSATPSASNTGELFF	TGTGCCAGCAGCGCCACTCCTAGCGCGTCGAACACCGGGGAGCTGTTTTTT
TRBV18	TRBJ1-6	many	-	CASSPPEDSPLHF	TGTGCCAGCTCACCACCAGAGGATTCACCCCTCCACTTT
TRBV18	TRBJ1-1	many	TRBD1	CASSPQRGQGLNTEAFF	TGTGCCAGCTCACCACAAAGGGGGCAGGGCTTGAACACTGAAGCTTTCTTT
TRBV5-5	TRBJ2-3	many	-	CASSLIGPGDTQYF	TGTGCCAGCAGCTTAATAGGGCCTGGAGATACGCAGTATTTT
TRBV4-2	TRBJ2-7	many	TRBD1	CASSLPGQGAYEQYF	TGTGCCAGCAGCCTACCGGGACAGGGAGCCTACGAGCAGTACTTC
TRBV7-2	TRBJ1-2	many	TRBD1	CASTPTGAYGYTF	TGTGCCAGCACCCCGACAGGGGCCTATGGCTACACCTTC
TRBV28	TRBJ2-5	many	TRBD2	CAIRKGPGLAGERGRETQYF	TGTGCCATCCGAAAAGGCCCGGGACTAGCGGGAGAAAGGGGTCGAGAGACCCAGTACTTC
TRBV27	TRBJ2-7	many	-	CASSLSGSSYEQYF	TGTGCCAGCAGTCTAAGCGGAAGCTCCTACGAGCAGTACTTC
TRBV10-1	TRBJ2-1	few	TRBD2	CASSDPGGANEQFF	TGCGCCAGCAGTGACCCCGGGGGGGCCAATGAGCAGTTCTTC
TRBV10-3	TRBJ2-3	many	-	CAISDLTRADTQYF	TGTGCCATCAGTGATCTAACCAGGGCAGATACGCAGTATTTT
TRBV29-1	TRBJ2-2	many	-	CSVEDPGPAGTGELFF	TGCAGCGTTGAAGATCCCGGCCCCGCAGGGACCGGGGAGCTGTTTTTT
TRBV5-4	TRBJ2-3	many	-	CASSLDRFTDTQYF	TGTGCCAGCAGCTTGGACAGGTTCACAGATACGCAGTATTTT
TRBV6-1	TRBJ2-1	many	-	CASRRAVYNEQFF	TGTGCCAGCAGGAGGGCAGTCTACAATGAGCAGTTCTTC
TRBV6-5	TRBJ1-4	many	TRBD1	CASSSPGQGNEKLFF	TGTGCCAGCAGTTCACCGGGACAGGGCAATGAAAAACTGTTTTTT
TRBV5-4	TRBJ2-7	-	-	CAGSGENTYEQYF	TGTGCCGGTTCAGGGGAGAATACCTACGAGCAGTACTTC
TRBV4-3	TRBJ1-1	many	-	CASSQDLVNTEAFF	TGCGCCAGCAGCCAAGATTTGGTGAACACTGAAGCTTTCTTT
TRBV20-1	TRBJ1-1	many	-	CSARSGGSTEAFF	TGCAGTGCTAGGAGCGGGGGGTCCACTGAAGCTTTCTTT
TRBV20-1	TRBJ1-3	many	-	CSASGGTNITYSGNTIYF	TGCAGTGCTAGTGGTGGAACTAATATAACCTACTCTGGAAACACCATATATTTT
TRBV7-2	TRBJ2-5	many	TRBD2	CASSFGLAGSLETQYF	TGTGCCAGCAGCTTTGGCCTAGCGGGGAGTTTGGAGACCCAGTACTTC
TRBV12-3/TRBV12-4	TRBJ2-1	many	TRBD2	CASSGAGGPYNEQFF	TGTGCCAGCAGTGGGGCGGGGGGCCCCTACAATGAGCAGTTCTTC
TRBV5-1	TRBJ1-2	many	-	CASRSERSNYGYTF	TGCGCCAGCAGGTCAGAAAGGTCAAACTATGGCTACACCTTC
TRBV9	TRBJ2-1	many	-	CASSVRPLVNEQFF	TGTGCCAGCAGCGTACGACCCCTGGTCAATGAGCAGTTCTTC
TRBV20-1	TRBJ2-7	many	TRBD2	CSSTSASSYEQYF	TGCAGCTCCACTAGCGCGAGCTCCTACGAGCAGTACTTC
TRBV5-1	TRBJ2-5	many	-	CASSLVLNQETQYF	TGCGCCAGCAGCTTAGTACTAAACCAAGAGACCCAGTACTTC
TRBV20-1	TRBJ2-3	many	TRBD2	CSARVLAGGPDTQYF	TGCAGTGCTAGAGTACTAGCGGGAGGCCCAGATACGCAGTATTTT
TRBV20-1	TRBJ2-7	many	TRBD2	CSAGPSAGGIEQYF	TGCAGTGCCGGACCCTCGGCGGGAGGGATCGAGCAGTACTTC
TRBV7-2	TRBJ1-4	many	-	CASSLQGGNEKLFF	TGTGCCAGCAGCCTACAAGGGGGGAATGAAAAACTGTTTTTT
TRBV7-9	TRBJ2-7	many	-	CASSPPAREQYF	TGTGCCAGCAGCCCTCCGGCTAGGGAGCAGTACTTC
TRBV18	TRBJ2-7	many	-	CASSPWTDPTSFQQYF	TGTGCCAGCTCACCCTGGACAGACCCGACGTCCTTTCAGCAGTACTTC
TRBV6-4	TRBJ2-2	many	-	CASRKQMNTGELFF	TGTGCCAGCAGAAAACAGATGAACACCGGGGAGCTGTTTTTT
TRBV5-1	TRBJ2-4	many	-	CASSLTSGRNIQYF	TGCGCCAGCAGCTTGACTAGTGGCAGAAACATTCAGTACTTC
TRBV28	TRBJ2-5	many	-	CASNPGGTETQYF	TGTGCCAGCAACCCTGGCGGGACGGAGACCCAGTACTTC
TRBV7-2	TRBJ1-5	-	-	CASSFGARYDQPQHF	TGTGCCAGCAGCTTCGGTGCCAGATACGATCAGCCCCAGCATTTT
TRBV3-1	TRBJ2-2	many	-	CASSATRGRTGELFF	TGTGCCAGCAGCGCGACTAGGGGTCGAACCGGGGAGCTGTTTTTT
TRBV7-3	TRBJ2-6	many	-	CASSLKVRSSGLSSGANVLTF	TGTGCCAGCAGCTTAAAGGTTCGGTCGAGCGGACTAAGCTCTGGGGCCAACGTCCTGACTTTC
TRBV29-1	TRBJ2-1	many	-	CSVEGSAFLYNEQFF	TGCAGCGTTGAAGGGTCGGCCTTCCTGTACAATGAGCAGTTCTTC
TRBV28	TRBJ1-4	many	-	CASSLLRITTNEKLFF	TGTGCCAGCAGTTTACTTCGGATTACAACTAATGAAAAACTGTTTTTT
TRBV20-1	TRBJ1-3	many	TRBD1	CSALDRGTGNTIYF	TGCAGTGCCCTGGACAGGGGAACTGGAAACACCATATATTTT
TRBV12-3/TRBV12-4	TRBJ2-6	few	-	CAIFVRGPWVSGANVLTF	TGTGCCATCTTCGTACGAGGGCCTTGGGTCTCTGGGGCCAACGTCCTGACTTTC
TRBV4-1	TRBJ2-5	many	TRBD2	CASSQVFFGRPMQETQYF	TGCGCCAGCAGCCAAGTTTTCTTCGGGAGGCCCATGCAAGAGACCCAGTACTTC
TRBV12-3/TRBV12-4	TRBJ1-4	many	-	CASSLGEKLFF	TGTGCCAGCAGTTTAGGCGAAAAACTGTTTTTT
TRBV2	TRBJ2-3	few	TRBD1	CASRPDRGTDTQYF	TGTGCCAGCAGACCGGACAGGGGGACAGATACGCAGTATTTT
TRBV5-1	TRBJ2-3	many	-	CASSLRTGATDTQYF	TGCGCCAGCAGCTTACGGACGGGGGCCACAGATACGCAGTATTTT